This T cell receptor beta chain was captured by sequencing in a study of T-cell reconstitution after alpha-beta-depleted transplantation in children. Study findings and constraints: Day-60 TCRbeta diversity that was high in some patients was derived from surviving recipient T cells and thymic progenitors. T cells produced anew were the main source of T-cell counts and diversity one year after transplant. Expanded graft clones, several hundred of them, were reportedly the source of alpha-beta T cells about two months after transplant.

This CDR3 is 15 amino acids long. Trimming removed 5 bases at V and 6 bases at J, with 14 bases between. CDR1 is SGHVS and CDR2 is FQNEAQ in the germline V gene. As for this clonotype: As yet, its antigen is unknown.

The authors prepared the TCRbeta library with unique molecular identifiers. TCRdb passed the PCR reads through MiXCR, listing each CDR3 protein once. The sample contains 250,000 to 300,000 distinct CDR3 sequences, roughly 7.8% of which appear only once. This clonotype was sampled from a female patient aged 2 to 10 who had a stem cell transplant for Fanconi anemia, so the T cells may come from the graft donor. Sequenced material: peripheral blood, taken 360 days after TCRalphabeta/CD19-depleted stem cell transplant. The chain combines TRBV7-8 with TRBJ1-6; a possible D gene is TRBD1 (5 bases). CDR3 sequence reads: CASSPRDGFNSPLHF. CDR3 nucleotides: TGTGCCAGCAGCCCCCGGGACGGATTTAATTCACCCCTCCACTTT.